This TCR beta chain was captured by sequencing in a study of blood T cell repertoires in COVID-19. Study context: From the United States, Italy and Spain came samples of acute and convalescent COVID-19. Nucleic acid was either cDNA or gDNA, and it came from T cells, B-cell-depleted T cells, or PBMCs.

The germline V gene encodes CDR1 SGHTA and CDR2 FQGNSA. The CDR3 length is 15 residues. J was trimmed by 2 bases and V by 5 bases; bases with no gene match: 6. Authors' processing steps: Reference gene primer amplification gave estimated nucleated cell counts. This table comes from immunoSEQ multiplex PCR, and its TCRdb copy is limited to in-frame clones, with some not included. The V and J calls and clone size are taken from that table; D and trimming were inferred from the DNA. The sample holds roughly 280,000 clones, about nine tenths seen once. This clone was seen a single time. Material for sequencing was peripheral blood. This chain uses TRBV7-2 with TRBJ1-2, with 9 positions matching TRBD1. This sequence was found in a woman aged 45-65 years who had recovered from COVID-19. The CDR3 DNA reads TGTGCCAGCAGCCCCCGGACAGGGGACAACTATGGCTACACCTTC. Amino acids: CASSPRTGDNYGYTF. Together with reference TRBV7-2 and TRBJ1-2, the CDR3 gives the full variable domain: GAGVSQSPSNKVTEKGKDVELRCDPISGHTALYWYRQSLGQGLEFLIYFQGNSAPDKSGLPSDRFSAERTGGSVSTLTIQRTQQEDSAVYLCASSPRTGDNYGYTFGSGTRLTVV.